Listed below are T cell receptor beta chains from one sample, sequenced in a study of Graves' ophthalmopathy and Graves' hyperthyroidism. TCRdb reanalysed the multiplex PCR reads using MiXCR and keeps one entry per CDR3 protein. The sample records approximately 150,000 distinct CDR3 sequences, roughly two fifths being singletons. The sequenced sample consisted of peripheral blood. The receptors were sampled from a young man with Graves' ophthalmopathy. Each CDR3 is given without its conserved first and last residue. The order of the fields is J gene, V gene, D gene, CDR3 protein. A D gene is named only where the DNA matches it firmly.

>TRBJ1-5|TRBV11-1|.
ASRCNREGYSNQPQH
>TRBJ1-1|TRBV29-1|TRBD1
SGDDREPVTEAF
>TRBJ2-2|TRBV12-3/TRBV12-4|TRBD1
ASRPGQGIGELF
>TRBJ1-1|TRBV6-5|.
ASQVHTEAF
>TRBJ2-4|TRBV4-1|.
ASSQEGRLAKNIQY
>TRBJ2-2|TRBV12-3/TRBV12-4|.
ASSLTTFAGELF
>TRBJ1-5|TRBV6-2/TRBV6-3|TRBD1
ASSYVRTGVNQPQH
>TRBJ2-1|TRBV12-5|TRBD1
ASGLVGTGVNEQF
>TRBJ2-4|TRBV5-1|.
ASSPLTGNIQY
>TRBJ2-5|TRBV2|TRBD2
ASRNSGTLGTQY
>TRBJ2-7|TRBV19|TRBD1
ASSPTGQGAREQY
>TRBJ1-6|TRBV7-2|.
ASSLAMGWQSPLH
>TRBJ2-7|TRBV6-2/TRBV6-3|TRBD2
ASKTTSGSGKTIYEQY
>TRBJ2-7|TRBV30|.
AWSEGRVYEQY
>TRBJ2-7|TRBV7-8|TRBD2
ASSLKPGLAGEAVNEQY
>TRBJ1-1|TRBV12-3/TRBV12-4|.
ASSFDVTPAEAF
>TRBJ1-5|TRBV6-1|TRBD1
ASRSSLRGAYQPQH
>TRBJ1-5|TRBV28|.
ASSLVSPRGAGQPQH
>TRBJ1-3|TRBV30|.
AWSLTGTGNTIY
>TRBJ2-5|TRBV27|.
ASSLQGALETQY
>TRBJ1-1|TRBV7-3|TRBD1
ASSPYSGTDTEAF
>TRBJ2-7|TRBV7-8|.
ASSLGSSFNYEQY
>TRBJ2-5|TRBV12-3/TRBV12-4|.
ASSAWTGGTQY
>TRBJ2-2|TRBV20-1|.
SARDKADNTGELF
>TRBJ1-2|TRBV28|.
ASSLSLLANYGYT
>TRBJ1-1|TRBV20-1|TRBD1
SASLQGANTEAF
>TRBJ2-5|TRBV29-1|.
SAGGTPRGQETQY
>TRBJ2-2|TRBV4-3|.
ASSQDPGEHTGELF
>TRBJ2-5|TRBV6-1|.
ASRVAWGGETQY
>TRBJ1-3|TRBV12-3/TRBV12-4|.
ASSLRGGNTIY
>TRBJ2-6|TRBV6-6|.
ASSPWYSGGVHSGANVLT
>TRBJ2-1|TRBV6-1|TRBD1
ASSERKGEDRGYNEQF
>TRBJ2-7|TRBV13|.
ASSSRGGFAYEQY